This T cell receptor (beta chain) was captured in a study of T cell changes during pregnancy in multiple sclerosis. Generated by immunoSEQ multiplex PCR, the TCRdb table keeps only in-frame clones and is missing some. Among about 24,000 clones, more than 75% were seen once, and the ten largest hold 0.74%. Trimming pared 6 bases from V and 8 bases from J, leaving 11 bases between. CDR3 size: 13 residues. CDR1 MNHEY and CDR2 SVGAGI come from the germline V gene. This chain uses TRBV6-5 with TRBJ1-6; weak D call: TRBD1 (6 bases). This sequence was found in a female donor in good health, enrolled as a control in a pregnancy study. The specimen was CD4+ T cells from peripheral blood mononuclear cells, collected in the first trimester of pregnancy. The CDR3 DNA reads TGTGCCAGCAGCTCCCGACAGGATTCACCCCTCCACTTT. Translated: CASSSRQDSPLHF.